The 8 T cell receptor beta chains below all came from one sample that was sequenced in a study of cytomegalovirus exposure and HLA in healthy donors. The PCR contained 60 Vbeta and 13 Jbeta primers. Clones were read by immunoSEQ multiplex PCR, and TCRdb kept only the in-frame ones, dropping some. The sample includes over 100,000 clones, 76% of them seen just once. The sample consisted of PBMCs. The receptor set was obtained from a woman under 30 in good health and CMV-seropositive.

The V and J genes are TRBV6-5 and TRBJ1-4; D is unclear. V was pared by 0 bases and J by 5 bases, with 10 bases between. This CDR3 contains 15 residues. From germline, CDR1 is MNHEY and CDR2 SVGAGI. This CDR3 reads CASSYSVDKNEKLFF. DNA for the CDR3: TGTGCCAGCAGTTACTCGGTTGACAAGAATGAAAAACTGTTTTTT.

This chain uses TRBV13 with TRBJ2-7, with TRBD1 as a possible D gene (6 bases). V was trimmed by 6 bases and J by 4 bases, leaving 16 bases between them. The CDR3 extends over 14 amino acids. Germline CDR1 reads PRHDT; CDR2 reads FYEKMQ (reference sequence). The CDR3 loop reads CASRKQGGSYEQYF. The CDR3 coding sequence is TGTGCCAGCAGGAAACAGGGCGGTTCGTACGAGCAGTACTTC.

The chain links TRBV11-2 to TRBJ2-7; 9 bases align to TRBD1. After removal of 8 bases from V and 3 bases from J, the junction contained 5 bases not matched to a gene. Germline V lookup: CDR1 SGHAT, CDR2 FQNNGV. This CDR3 has 13 residues. CDR3 sequence (DNA): TGTGCCAGCGGGACAGGGATCAGCTACGAGCAGTACTTC. It encodes CASGTGISYEQYF.

The chain recombines TRBV5-4 with TRBJ2-3; 10 bases fit TRBD1. The CDR3 consists of 14 residues. V dropped 8 bases and J dropped 2; count of bases not matched to a gene: 5. Germline V gene data show CDR1 as SGHNT and CDR2 as YYREEE (reference sequence). CDR3 DNA sequence: TGTGCCAGTCGACAGGGGGCACTCACAGATACGCAGTATTTT. Encoded protein: CASRQGALTDTQYF.

V and J are TRBV15 and TRBJ2-2, with TRBD1 identical over 7 bases. J gave up 7 bases and V 1 base, and 12 bases lay outside the gene matches. Germline V CDR1 and CDR2: LNHNV, YYDKDF (reference sequence). The CDR3 has 17 amino acids. CDR3 protein: CATSRAAGGGQVGELFF. CDR3 nucleotide sequence: TGTGCCACCAGCAGAGCCGCAGGGGGTGGACAGGTCGGGGAGCTGTTTTTT.

The V call is TRBV9, the J call TRBJ1-1; TRBD1 agrees at 10 bases. V shed 3 bases, J shed 3 bases, and the junction held 2 bases outside the gene matches. The CDR3 contains 14 residues. From germline, CDR1 is SGDLS and CDR2 YYNGEE. The DNA of the CDR3 is TGTGCCAGCAGCGGTGGGACAGGGGACACTGAAGCTTTCTTT. This codes for CASSGGTGDTEAFF.

In this sample, this clone turned up a few times. The chain employs TRBV18 and TRBJ2-7; 11 bases map to TRBD1. In germline, CDR1 is KGHSH, CDR2 LQKENI. Trimming at V came to 3 bases and at J to 6 bases, leaving 4 bases not matched to a gene. The CDR3 is 14 residues long. The CDR3 region is CASSPPGQGGEQYF. As DNA, the CDR3 is TGTGCCAGCTCACCCCCGGGACAGGGGGGCGAGCAGTACTTC. The full variable domain, rest sourced from reference TRBV18 and TRBJ2-7, is NAGVMQNPRHLVRRRGQEARLRCSPMKGHSHVYWYRQLPEEGLKFMVYLQKENIIDESGMPKERFSAEFPKEGPSILRIQQVVRGDSAAYFCASSPPGQGGEQYFGPGTRLTVT.

This clone appeared a few times. The gene calls are TRBV5-1 and TRBJ2-1; 12 nucleotides line up with TRBD1. Germline V gene sequence: CDR1 SGHRS, CDR2 YFSETQ. CDR3 size: 18 residues. Trimming removed 0 bases from V and 12 bases from J; junction bases left unmatched: 16. CDR3 in amino acids: CASSLELGTGGLAYGQFF. The CDR3 DNA reads as TGCGCCAGCAGCTTGGAATTGGGGACAGGGGGCTTGGCGTACGGGCAGTTCTTC.